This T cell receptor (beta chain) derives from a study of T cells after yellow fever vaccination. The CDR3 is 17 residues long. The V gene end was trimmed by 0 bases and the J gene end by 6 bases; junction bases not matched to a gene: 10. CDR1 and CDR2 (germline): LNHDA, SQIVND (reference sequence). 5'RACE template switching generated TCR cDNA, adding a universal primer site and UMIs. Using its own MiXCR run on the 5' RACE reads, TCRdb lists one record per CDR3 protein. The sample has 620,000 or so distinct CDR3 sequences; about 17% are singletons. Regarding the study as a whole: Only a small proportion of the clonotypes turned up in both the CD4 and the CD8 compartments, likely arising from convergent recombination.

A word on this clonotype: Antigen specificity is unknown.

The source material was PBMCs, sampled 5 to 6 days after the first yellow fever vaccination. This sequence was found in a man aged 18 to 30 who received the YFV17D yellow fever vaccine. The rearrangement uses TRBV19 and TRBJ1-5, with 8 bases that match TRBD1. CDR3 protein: CASSIDRSRGPGQPQHF. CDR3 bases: TGTGCCAGTAGTATAGATCGTTCCAGGGGGCCCGGTCAGCCCCAGCATTTT.